The next 25 T cell receptor beta chains were all read from a single sample in a study of OX40 agonist ivuxolimab in advanced cancers. Clones were read by immunoSEQ multiplex PCR, and TCRdb kept only the in-frame ones, dropping some. The table has about 26,000 clones, around four fifths seen once. Sequences were derived from CD4+ or CD8+ T cells sorted from blood, sampled in a trial of the OX40 agonist ivuxolimab. These receptors came from an adult with an advanced solid tumor such as melanoma, head and neck, liver or kidney cancer.

The J gene is TRBJ2-7, the V gene TRBV2; 7 bases fit TRBD2. Trimming cost V 1 base and J 0 bases; bases outside gene matches: 6. Germline V gene data show CDR1 as SNHLY and CDR2 as FYNNEI. CDR3 length: 16 residues. The CDR3 sequence is CASSEESSGFSYEQYF. CDR3 nucleotide sequence: TGTGCCAGCAGTGAAGAATCTAGCGGCTTCTCCTACGAGCAGTACTTC.

This clone was seen once. The rearrangement links TRBV6-1 to TRBJ1-5; D is possibly TRBD1 (5 bases). The CDR3 extends over 13 amino acids. V was shortened by 2 bases and J by 9 bases, with 11 bases between the two germline ends. CDR1 and CDR2 from the germline V gene are MNHNS and SASEGT. The CDR3 region is CASSETGAGPQHF. CDR3 coding DNA: TGTGCCAGCAGTGAAACAGGAGCCGGGCCCCAGCATTTT.

The genes are TRBV15 and TRBJ1-1, with D possibly being TRBD1 (5 bases). Germline CDR1 reads LNHNV; CDR2 reads YYDKDF (reference sequence). This CDR3 is built from 14 residues. The V end was cut by 0 bases, the J end by 5 bases, with 10 bases between. CDR3: CATSRDWGGTEAFF. The CDR3 region has the DNA TGTGCCACCAGCAGAGATTGGGGGGGGACTGAAGCTTTCTTT.

The V gene is TRBV27, the J gene TRBJ2-7; 7 bases align to TRBD1. The V segment lost 3 bases and the J segment 2 bases; nucleotides outside the gene matches: 1. Germline CDR1 and CDR2: MNHEY and SMNVEV (reference sequence). CDR3 length: 13 residues. Here the CDR3 reads CASSFGQAYEQYF. CDR3 coding DNA: TGTGCCAGCAGTTTTGGACAGGCCTACGAGCAGTACTTC.

The table lists this clone with a count of one. The chain carries TRBV4-1 and TRBJ2-1, with 12 bases identical to TRBD2. In germline, CDR1 is MGHRA, CDR2 YSYEKL. CDR3 length: 18 amino acids. V lost 4 bases, J lost 0 bases, and 7 bases stayed unmatched. The CDR3 sequence: CASSPGLAGGSSYNEQFF. CDR3 DNA sequence: TGCGCCAGCAGCCCGGGCCTAGCGGGGGGGAGCTCCTACAATGAGCAGTTCTTC.

The rearrangement links TRBV11-2 to TRBJ2-7; 9 positions agree with TRBD2. Germline V lookup: CDR1 SGHAT, CDR2 FQNNGV. CDR3 length: 19 amino acids. After removal of 3 bases from V and 3 bases from J, the junction contained 18 bases not matched to a gene. The DNA of the CDR3 is TGTGCCAGCAGCTTTCCTAGGAGACTAGCGGAGACGGGCTTCTACGAGCAGTACTTC. Its translation is CASSFPRRLAETGFYEQYF.

The chain joins TRBV7-9 to TRBJ2-2, with 9 bases that match TRBD2. Germline trimming cut 5 bases from V and 1 base from J; bases unmatched to any gene: 2. This CDR3 is built from 15 residues. Germline V gives CDR1 SEHNR, CDR2 FQNEAQ (reference sequence). The CDR3 loop is CASSRLAVNTGELFF. The CDR3 nucleotides are TGTGCCAGCAGCCGACTAGCGGTGAACACCGGGGAGCTGTTTTTT.

The rearrangement links TRBV7-8 to TRBJ1-1; 9 bases align to TRBD1. The germline CDR1 and CDR2 sequences are SGHVS and FQNEAQ. The CDR3 covers 17 residues. V was pared by 0 bases and J by 0 bases, with 5 bases of the junction left unmatched. The CDR3 is CASSLARDRDLNTEAFF. The CDR3 DNA reads TGTGCCAGCAGCTTAGCCCGGGACAGGGATTTGAACACTGAAGCTTTCTTT.

This CDR3 reads CASRLGGGYEQYF. In DNA form, the CDR3 reads TGTGCCAGCCGACTAGGGGGGGGCTACGAGCAGTACTTC. This chain joins TRBV28 and TRBJ2-7; weak D call: TRBD2 (7 bases). V lost 8 bases to trimming and J lost 3 bases, with 14 bases between them. This CDR3 comprises 13 residues. The germline V gene has CDR1 MDHEN and CDR2 SYDVKM.

V is TRBV4-1 and J is TRBJ2-7; TRBD1 matches 9 bases. Germline CDR1 and CDR2: MGHRA and YSYEKL. This CDR3 contains 16 residues. Trimming cost V 1 base and J 3 bases; bases outside gene matches: 7. Here the CDR3 reads CASSQVSQGAGYEQYF. In nucleotides, the CDR3 is TGCGCCAGCAGCCAAGTTTCACAGGGGGCTGGCTACGAGCAGTACTTC.

This clone is labeled medium-sized (0.01 to 0.1%). J is TRBJ2-7 and V is TRBV9, with D unresolved. The germline gives CDR1 SGDLS, CDR2 YYNGEE. V shed 3 bases and J shed 5 bases, with 12 bases lying between them. This CDR3 contains 13 residues. CDR3 region: CASSADALNEQYF. CDR3 sequence (DNA): TGTGCCAGCAGCGCGGATGCGCTCAACGAGCAGTACTTC.

CDR3 in DNA: TGTGCCAGCAGCTTGTCAACAGGGCCCTACGAGCAGTACTTC. Residues: CASSLSTGPYEQYF. The chain employs TRBV5-5 and TRBJ2-7; D might be TRBD1 (6 bases). The CDR3 runs to 14 residues. Looked up from germline, CDR1 is SGHKS and CDR2 is YYEKEE (reference sequence). Trimming shortened V by 1 base and J by 2 bases, and 10 bases separated the two germline ends. The whole variable domain, remainder taken from reference TRBV5-5 and TRBJ2-7, is DAGVTQSPTHLIKTRGQQVTLRCSPISGHKSVSWYQQVLGQGPQFIFQYYEKEERGRGNFPDRFSARQFPNYSSELNVNALLLGDSALYLCASSLSTGPYEQYFGPGTRLTVT.

This clone has a handful of counts. The chain employs TRBV4-2 and TRBJ1-1; TRBD1 is a possible D gene (5 bases). This CDR3 spans 16 amino acids. The ends were cut back, 0 bases at V and 3 bases at J, with 14 bases in the middle. Germline CDR1 and CDR2: LGHNA and YNFKEQ. In nucleotides, the CDR3 is TGTGCCAGCAGCCAAGATCAGGGCAGCCTCTACACTGAAGCTTTCTTT. It specifies CASSQDQGSLYTEAFF.

This sequence joins TRBV27 and TRBJ2-3; D not certain. Trimming pared 2 bases from V and 1 base from J, leaving 16 bases between. This CDR3 contains 17 residues. The V gene's germline CDR1 is MNHEY and CDR2 SMNVEV (reference sequence). This chain's CDR3 is CASSLVGPGWGTDTQYF. In nucleotides, the CDR3 is TGTGCCAGCAGTTTAGTAGGGCCTGGGTGGGGCACAGATACGCAGTATTTT.

In this sample, this clone is medium-sized. The genes are TRBV7-6 and TRBJ1-1; D is unclear. Germline-derived CDR1 and CDR2 are SGHVS and FNYEAQ. V was clipped by 1 base and J by 0 bases, with 6 bases between them. This CDR3 contains 14 residues. The CDR3: CASSLDFMNTEAFF. The CDR3 DNA follows: TGTGCCAGCAGCTTAGACTTCATGAACACTGAAGCTTTCTTT.

The count of this clone is one. The J gene is TRBJ1-4, the V gene TRBV7-9; 8 positions match TRBD1. Trimming removed 5 bases from V and 3 bases from J; junction bases left unmatched: 2. CDR1 and CDR2 (germline): SEHNR, FQNEAQ (reference sequence). The CDR3 is made up of 14 amino acids. CDR3 protein: CASSRTGPNEKLFF. In nucleotides, the CDR3 is TGTGCCAGCAGCCGGACAGGGCCTAATGAAAAACTGTTTTTT.

This clone was recorded once. V and J are TRBV27 and TRBJ2-1; 10 positions match TRBD2. The CDR3 loop spans 17 amino acids. V trimming: 6 bases; J trimming: 3 bases; junction bases outside the gene matches: 11. Germline CDR1 MNHEY, CDR2 SMNVEV (reference sequence). The CDR3 coding sequence is TGTGCCAGCAGCCGTAACCCAGCGGGGGGGTACTACAATGAGCAGTTCTTC. It specifies CASSRNPAGGYYNEQFF.

The chain couples TRBV4-3 to TRBJ1-1, with D tentatively TRBD1 (6 bases). The germline V and J ends were trimmed by 3 bases and 5 bases, with 16 bases remaining between them. The CDR3 is 15 amino acids. Per the germline V gene, CDR1 is LGHNA and CDR2 is YSLEER. CDR3 sequence (DNA): TGCGCCAGCAGCCAGGACACAGGGTTTCAGACTGAAGCTTTCTTT. It translates to CASSQDTGFQTEAFF.

A note on this clone: One end of the junction does not line up with germline, which may come from a read error. The V call is TRBV9, the J call TRBJ2-1; D is unresolved. This CDR3 comprises 12 residues. Germline V gene data show CDR1 as SGDLS and CDR2 as YYNGEE. For the CDR3, the DNA is TGTGCCAGCAGCCCCTCCAACAATGAGCAGTTCTTC. Protein: CASSPSNNEQFF.

The J gene is TRBJ2-7, the V gene TRBV13; 7 positions match TRBD2. The germline V gene encodes CDR1 PRHDT and CDR2 FYEKMQ (reference sequence). J gave up 3 bases and V 3 bases, and 5 bases lay outside the gene matches. CDR3 length: 14 residues. The CDR3 DNA follows: TGTGCCAGCAGCTTCGTGGGAGGGGACTACGAGCAGTACTTC. Protein sequence: CASSFVGGDYEQYF.

The gene calls are TRBV9 and TRBJ2-7; perhaps TRBD2 as D (6 bases). Germline CDR1 SGDLS, CDR2 YYNGEE. V dropped 0 bases and J dropped 3 bases, with 13 bases sitting between them. The CDR3 totals 15 residues. CDR3 DNA: TGTGCCAGCAGCGTAGGGCCTAGCGAAAACTACGAGCAGTACTTC. Amino acids: CASSVGPSENYEQYF.

V is TRBV7-6 and J is TRBJ1-3; 9 nucleotides align to TRBD1. Germline loops: CDR1 SGHVS, CDR2 FNYEAQ. CDR3 size: 15 residues. V lost 4 bases and J lost 2; bases outside the gene matches: 3. CDR3 loop: CASSSGQGPGNTIYF. In DNA form, the CDR3 reads TGTGCCAGCAGCTCGGGACAGGGCCCTGGAAACACCATATATTTT.

This clone was observed a handful of times. The genes are TRBV7-9 and TRBJ2-7; D is unresolved. Germline assignment: CDR1 SEHNR and CDR2 FQNEAQ (reference sequence). Trimming took 10 bases from V and 3 from J, leaving 16 bases between them. The CDR3 spans 13 residues. Here the CDR3 reads CATEVGYGYEQYF. Here the CDR3 DNA reads TGTGCCACCGAAGTGGGTTATGGCTACGAGCAGTACTTC.

The gene calls are TRBV7-8 and TRBJ1-4; 7 bases align to TRBD1. Germline V gene lookup returns CDR1 SGHVS and CDR2 FQNEAQ. The CDR3 totals 16 residues. Trimming removed 3 bases from V and 0 bases from J; junction bases left unmatched: 4. CDR3 nucleotide sequence: TGTGCCAGCAGCTTTACAGGGGTTCCAACTAATGAAAAACTGTTTTTT. It codes for CASSFTGVPTNEKLFF.

The sample holds a few counts of this clone. J is TRBJ1-1 and V is TRBV30, with D unresolved. Germline V gene sequence: CDR1 GTSNPN, CDR2 SVGIG (reference sequence). The CDR3 length is 13 residues. V was trimmed by 0 bases and J by 0 bases, leaving 5 bases between them. CDR3 residues: CAWSVGMNTEAFF. DNA for the CDR3: TGTGCCTGGAGTGTAGGGATGAACACTGAAGCTTTCTTT.